The 15 T cell receptor beta chains listed next were all sequenced from one sample in a study of T cell repertoires in cytomegalovirus infection. These receptors have no known antigen. TCRdb reprocessed the reads with MiXCR, giving one entry per CDR3 protein. This table has a few hundred thousand distinct CDR3 sequences, about 29% appearing once. The specimen comprised cultured PBMCs, sampled from culture after CMV antigen stimulation. These receptor sequences come from a human donor in good health (CMV status not recorded). Some clones in this sample may be carry-over from other donors' samples.

The V call is TRBV6-5, the J call TRBJ2-2; 9 nucleotides match TRBD1. CDR1 is MNHEY, CDR2 SVGAGI, per germline. J gave up 6 bases and V 6 bases, and 14 bases lay outside the gene matches. The CDR3 runs 17 residues. The CDR3 region has the DNA TGTGCCAGCAGCCGTAACCCGACCGGGACAGGGTCCGGGGAGCTGTTTTTT. Protein: CASSRNPTGTGSGELFF.

The genes are TRBV10-3 and TRBJ1-1; the match to TRBD1 covers 12 bases. With V trimmed by 7 bases and J by 0 bases, 6 bases remained unmatched. The CDR3 is made up of 16 amino acids. CDR1 ENHRY and CDR2 SYGVKD come from the germline V gene. CDR3 residues: CAITPGQGALNTEAFF. The CDR3 DNA reads as TGTGCCATCACTCCGGGACAGGGGGCCTTGAACACTGAAGCTTTCTTT.

J is TRBJ1-5 and V is TRBV12-3 or TRBV12-4; weak D call: TRBD1 (5 bases). V lost 6 bases and J 6 bases, leaving 12 bases between the germline ends. The CDR3 runs 13 residues. The CDR3 region is CASSPGASQPQHF. CDR3 DNA sequence: TGTGCCAGCAGCCCCGGGGCGAGTCAGCCCCAGCATTTT.

This clonotype came up a few times. This chain connects TRBV24-1 to TRBJ2-3, with D possibly TRBD2 on 6 matching bases. Trimming removed 3 bases at V and 5 bases at J, with 11 bases between. Germline V gene sequence: CDR1 KGHDR, CDR2 SFDVKD. The length of the CDR3 is 14 residues. CDR3 sequence: CATSDPGLQDTQYF. The CDR3 nucleotides read TGTGCCACCAGTGATCCGGGACTTCAAGATACGCAGTATTTT.

In DNA, the CDR3 is TGTGCCAGCAGCCAAGAGGGACTAGCGGGATCCAATGAGCAGTTCTTC. This sequence encodes CASSQEGLAGSNEQFF. The V and J genes are TRBV4-2 and TRBJ2-1; 13 positions match TRBD2. Germline CDR1 is LGHNA and CDR2 is YNFKEQ. The CDR3 has 16 residues. J was trimmed by 6 bases and V by 0 bases; bases with no gene match: 2.

There are many counts of this clonotype. V is TRBV25-1 and J is TRBJ1-2; D gene unclear. The CDR3 spans 13 residues. The germline V gene encodes CDR1 MGHDK and CDR2 SYGVNS. V lost 6 bases to trimming and J lost 7 bases, with 15 bases between them. This CDR3 reads CASRPSAGFGYTF. CDR3 coding DNA: TGTGCCAGCAGGCCCTCCGCAGGATTTGGCTACACCTTC.

Concerning this clonotype: The junction departs from the called germline gene at one end, perhaps through a read error. V is TRBV7-8 and J is TRBJ1-1; TRBD1 aligns across 7 bases. This CDR3 region has 15 residues. CDR1 and CDR2 from the germline V gene are SGHVS and FQNEAQ. CDR3 loop: CAGRLRARGVVESFF. The DNA of the CDR3 is TGTGCCGGCAGGTTGAGAGCCAGGGGGGTTGTTGAATCTTTCTTT. Variable domain in full (rest from reference TRBV7-8 and TRBJ1-1): GAGVSQSPRYKVAKRGQDVALRCDPISGHVSLFWYQQALGQGPEFLTYFQNEAQLDKSGLPSDRFFAERPEGSVSTLKIQRTQQEDSAVYLCAGRLRARGVVESFFGQGTRLTVV.

This clonotype was seen a few times. This rearrangement joins TRBV19 to TRBJ1-6; 10 positions match TRBD1. Germline values: CDR1 LNHDA, CDR2 SQIVND (reference sequence). The V gene end was trimmed by 3 bases and the J gene end by 3 bases; junction bases not matched to a gene: 5. This CDR3 is built from 17 residues. The CDR3 protein is CASSIQTGGFYNSPLHF. The CDR3 DNA follows: TGTGCCAGTAGTATCCAGACAGGGGGCTTCTATAATTCACCCCTCCACTTT.

V gene TRBV9 combines with J gene TRBJ1-3; possibly TRBD1 for D (5 bases). Per the germline V gene, CDR1 is SGDLS and CDR2 is YYNGEE. This CDR3 has 15 amino acids. The V gene lost 0 bases and the J gene lost 3 bases, with 10 bases spanning the gap. The CDR3 region is CASSVEWGNGNTIYF. CDR3 DNA: TGTGCCAGCAGCGTAGAATGGGGGAATGGAAACACCATATATTTT.

The chain recombines TRBV20-1 with TRBJ2-2; 9 bases map to TRBD1. V lost 2 bases to trimming and J lost 7 bases; unmatched junction nucleotides: 5. CDR1 and CDR2 (germline): DFQATT, SNEGSKA (reference sequence). This CDR3 comprises 14 residues. CDR3 protein: CSARPGQGNGELFF. DNA for the CDR3: TGCAGTGCTAGACCTGGACAGGGGAACGGGGAGCTGTTTTTT.

The V call is TRBV11-2, the J call TRBJ1-4, with TRBD1 matching 8 bases. Trimming at V came to 5 bases and at J to 5 bases, leaving 16 bases not matched to a gene. CDR1 is SGHAT and CDR2 is FQNNGV in the germline V gene. The CDR3 is made up of 18 amino acids. The CDR3 DNA sequence: TGTGCCAGCAGCCCCGGGGACAGGAGCCACCTAAAGAATGAAAAACTGTTTTTT. Its translation: CASSPGDRSHLKNEKLFF.

This clonotype was picked up a small number of times. This chain links TRBV7-3 with TRBJ2-2; a possible D gene is TRBD1 (6 bases). The CDR3 consists of 14 residues. The V and J ends lost 3 bases and 3 bases respectively, with 8 bases between them. Germline CDR1 reads SGHTA; CDR2 reads FQGTGA. Here the CDR3 DNA reads TGTGCCAGCAGCTTGGACAGTTACACCGGGGAGCTGTTTTTT. Residues: CASSLDSYTGELFF.

This clonotype was counted only a few times. This chain connects TRBV5-6 to TRBJ2-1, with a tentative D call TRBD2 (5 bases). V lost 4 bases, J lost 7 bases, and 21 bases lay in between. The CDR3 covers 16 residues. Looked up from germline, CDR1 is SGHDT and CDR2 is YYEEEE. The CDR3 region has the DNA TGTGCCAGCAGCCCTTGGACTGACCCTAGTGCGAATGAGCAGTTCTTC. Its protein product is CASSPWTDPSANEQFF.

The table lists this clonotype with a count of one. The chain links TRBV12-3 or TRBV12-4 to TRBJ1-2, with unresolved D. With 7 bases removed from V and 4 bases from J, the gap between germline ends came to 19 bases. The CDR3 sequence is 15 residues long. The CDR3: CASTLGRHLLYGYTF. The CDR3 region has the DNA TGTGCCAGCACTCTAGGGAGACACCTCCTCTATGGCTACACCTTC.

The sample holds many counts of this clonotype. The gene calls are TRBV18 and TRBJ2-2; 7 bases align to TRBD1. CDR3 size: 16 residues. From germline, CDR1 is KGHSH and CDR2 LQKENI. J lost 1 base, V lost 2 bases, and 4 bases had no gene match. CDR3: CASSPSRQGNTGELFF. CDR3 in DNA: TGTGCCAGCTCACCATCCCGACAGGGGAACACCGGGGAGCTGTTTTTT.